The 18 T cell receptor beta chains given below trace back to one sample, sequenced in a study of T cell clones after liver transplantation. Only in-frame clones appear in the TCRdb table, and some are missing; sequencing was by immunoSEQ multiplex PCR. The table shows several thousand clones, with approximately 80% occurring only once. The sample in question was CD8+ T cells from blood, obtained almost 47 months after liver transplant. These TCRs come from a human patient who received a liver transplant. The graft donor may be the source of some T cells.

The chain is built from TRBV13 and TRBJ2-3, with D perhaps TRBD2 (6 bases). V dropped 3 bases and J dropped 0 bases, with 7 bases sitting between them. The CDR3 is 14 residues long. CDR1 and CDR2 (germline): PRHDT, FYEKMQ (reference sequence). CDR3 loop: CASSFGTSTDTQYF. CDR3 nucleotide sequence: TGTGCCAGCAGCTTCGGGACTAGCACAGATACGCAGTATTTT.

A single count supports this clone. This chain links TRBV27 with TRBJ2-3; 7 bases are shared with TRBD2. This CDR3 region has 17 residues. V lost 3 bases and J lost 2; bases outside the gene matches: 11. Germline CDR1 MNHEY, CDR2 SMNVEV (reference sequence). As DNA, the CDR3 is TGTGCCAGCAGTTTGGCACCCAGCGGGACGCCCACAGATACGCAGTATTTT. As protein: CASSLAPSGTPTDTQYF.

The chain has TRBV7-2 and TRBJ2-1; 8 bases align to TRBD2. Trimming cost V 4 bases and J 4 bases; bases outside gene matches: 9. CDR1 is SGHTA, CDR2 FQGNSA, per germline. The CDR3 loop spans 16 amino acids. This chain's CDR3 is CASSSRGREAYNEQFF. The CDR3 DNA sequence: TGTGCCAGCAGCTCCCGGGGGCGGGAGGCATACAATGAGCAGTTCTTC. Based on the CDR3 plus reference TRBV7-2 and TRBJ2-1, the full variable domain is GAGVSQSPSNKVTEKGKDVELRCDPISGHTALYWYRQSLGQGLEFLIYFQGNSAPDKSGLPSDRFSAERTGGSVSTLTIQRTQQEDSAVYLCASSSRGREAYNEQFFGPGTRLTVL.

This clone was counted between two and nine times. The chain links TRBV19 to TRBJ1-5, with TRBD1 matching over 7 bases. The CDR3 covers 14 residues. CDR1 is LNHDA and CDR2 is SQIVND in the germline V gene (reference sequence). V trimming: 5 bases; J trimming: 6 bases; junction bases outside the gene matches: 7. CDR3 sequence: CASSLTGFAQPQHF. The DNA of the CDR3 is TGTGCCAGTAGTCTGACAGGGTTCGCTCAGCCCCAGCATTTT.

The chain joins TRBV27 to TRBJ1-2; 8 positions match TRBD1. This CDR3 spans 14 amino acids. The V segment lost 0 bases and the J segment 4 bases; nucleotides outside the gene matches: 1. Germline-derived CDR1 and CDR2 are MNHEY and SMNVEV (reference sequence). The CDR3 DNA is TGTGCCAGCAGTTTATCGACAGGGGCCTATGGCTACACCTTC. Translating gives CASSLSTGAYGYTF.

A few counts support this clone. The CDR3 is CASREIDRASYEQYF. Written as DNA, the CDR3 is TGTGCCAGCAGAGAAATCGACAGGGCCTCATACGAGCAGTACTTC. This chain links TRBV27 with TRBJ2-7; 7 bases are a match to TRBD1. V gave up 6 bases and J gave up 4 bases; unmatched junction bases: 12. Germline-derived CDR1 and CDR2 are MNHEY and SMNVEV (reference sequence). This CDR3 is built from 15 residues.

This chain uses TRBV19 with TRBJ1-5, with TRBD1 matching 7 bases. The CDR3 has 14 amino acids. Germline CDR1 LNHDA, CDR2 SQIVND (reference sequence). Trimming at V came to 7 bases and at J to 3 bases, leaving 6 bases not matched to a gene. The CDR3 nucleotides read TGTGCCAGTATTCCACAGGGGTACAATCAGCCCCAGCATTTT. It codes for CASIPQGYNQPQHF.

The chain is built from TRBV7-6 and TRBJ2-3, with 11 bases identical to TRBD2. Germline V lookup: CDR1 SGHVS, CDR2 FNYEAQ. J was trimmed by 4 bases and V by 5 bases; bases with no gene match: 5. The CDR3 is 15 residues long. The CDR3 bases are TGTGCCAGCAGCCTGACTAGCGGGATCGCAGATACGCAGTATTTT. Residues: CASSLTSGIADTQYF.

The gene calls are TRBV15 and TRBJ2-5, with D possibly matching TRBD2 (6 bases). CDR1 is LNHNV, CDR2 YYDKDF, per germline (reference sequence). Trimming shortened V by 8 bases and J by 3 bases, and 10 bases separated the two germline ends. The CDR3 covers 12 residues. CDR3 sequence: CATSGLEETQYF. Written as DNA, the CDR3 is TGTGCCACCTCGGGACTGGAAGAGACCCAGTACTTC.

This clone was picked up one time. The chain joins TRBV7-8 to TRBJ1-4; D is possibly TRBD1 (6 bases). Trimming shortened V by 5 bases and J by 0 bases, and 19 bases separated the two germline ends. The CDR3 spans 18 residues. Germline CDR1 is SGHVS and CDR2 is FQNEAQ. This CDR3 reads CASSPSSGGRATNEKLFF. CDR3 bases: TGTGCCAGCAGCCCTTCTTCCGGGGGGCGGGCAACTAATGAAAAACTGTTTTTT.

The V and J genes are TRBV27 and TRBJ1-5; D is possibly TRBD1 (5 bases). There are 15 residues in the CDR3. Trimming shortened V by 2 bases and J by 11 bases, and 19 bases separated the two germline ends. The germline V gene encodes CDR1 MNHEY and CDR2 SMNVEV (reference sequence). The CDR3 spells CASSLEGTSFEAQHF. The CDR3 nucleotides are TGTGCCAGCAGTTTAGAAGGGACTTCCTTTGAGGCCCAGCATTTT.

The chain employs TRBV4-3 and TRBJ2-1; D remains ambiguous. Per the germline V gene, CDR1 is LGHNA and CDR2 is YSLEER. The CDR3 is 13 amino acids. V shed 3 bases and J shed 9 bases, with 12 bases lying between them. The CDR3 bases are TGCGCCAGCAGCCACGAAAGCGAGGCTGAGCAGTTCTTC. It specifies CASSHESEAEQFF.

The chain has TRBV28 and TRBJ2-2; D uncertain. This CDR3 is 14 amino acids long. V was pared by 5 bases and J by 4 bases, with 11 bases between. Germline CDR1 and CDR2: MDHEN and SYDVKM. CDR3 in amino acids: CASSPGPFTGELFF. The DNA for the CDR3 is TGTGCCAGCAGTCCTGGCCCTTTCACCGGGGAGCTGTTTTTT.

This clone was seen once. J is TRBJ2-7 and V is TRBV19; D remains unclear. The CDR3 loop spans 13 amino acids. Looked up from germline, CDR1 is LNHDA and CDR2 is SQIVND (reference sequence). The ends were cut back, 0 bases at V and 1 base at J, with 4 bases in the middle. Here the CDR3 reads CASSIDWSYEQYF. DNA of the CDR3: TGTGCCAGTAGTATAGATTGGTCCTACGAGCAGTACTTC.

The chain couples TRBV28 to TRBJ2-1; weak D call: TRBD2 (5 bases). With 5 bases removed from V and 5 bases from J, the gap between germline ends came to 16 bases. Per the germline V gene, CDR1 is MDHEN and CDR2 is SYDVKM. The CDR3 runs to 15 residues. The DNA of the CDR3 is TGTGCCAGCAGTCTCGTGAAGGAGGTCAACAATGAGCAGTTCTTC. Encoded protein: CASSLVKEVNNEQFF.

This clone was picked up a small number of times. J is TRBJ2-7 and V is TRBV10-2, with 7 bases that match TRBD1. This CDR3 is 13 amino acids long. Germline V gene sequence: CDR1 WSHSY, CDR2 SAAADI. V shed 3 bases, J shed 4 bases, and the junction held 3 bases outside the gene matches. This chain's CDR3 is CASSEGGAYEQYF. CDR3 bases: TGCGCCAGCAGTGAAGGGGGCGCTTACGAGCAGTACTTC.

This chain uses TRBV28 with TRBJ2-1; 8 nucleotides agree with TRBD2. Germline CDR1 is MDHEN and CDR2 is SYDVKM. This CDR3 spans 13 amino acids. V trimming: 3 bases; J trimming: 9 bases; junction bases outside the gene matches: 4. The CDR3 protein is CASSFSGSGEQFF. The DNA for the CDR3 is TGTGCCAGCAGTTTCAGCGGGAGCGGTGAGCAGTTCTTC. Full variable domain (missing parts from reference TRBV28 and TRBJ2-1): DVKVTQSSRYLVKRTGEKVFLECVQDMDHENMFWYRQDPGLGLRLIYFSYDVKMKEKGDIPEGYSVSREKKERFSLILESASTNQTSMYLCASSFSGSGEQFFGPGTRLTVL.

The chain is built from TRBV5-1 and TRBJ2-5, with D perhaps matching TRBD1 (6 bases). V lost 2 bases to trimming and J lost 5 bases, with 13 bases between them. Germline-derived CDR1 and CDR2 are SGHRS and YFSETQ. The CDR3 contains 14 residues. The CDR3 nucleotides are TGCGCCAGCAGCTTAACAGGGCTGTTGGAGACCCAGTACTTC. It specifies CASSLTGLLETQYF.